The entry that follows covers one T cell receptor beta chain sequence. The specificity of this receptor is unknown. The entry originates in a study of CXCR3-negative and CXCR3-positive naive CD8 T cells (dated by TCRdb to between 2018 and 2020). Some background on the complete study: In total, about 150 million TRB reads were obtained, corresponding to roughly 1.5 +/- 0.3 million reads per library. For the TRBV-TRBJ cluster analysis, the naive subsets came from roughly 5 donors, while the memory cells came from 3 donors. Diversity and physicochemical repertoire analyses were performed on about a dozen donors pooled from two independent experiments. Broader findings and caveats from the paper: Because surface CD5, which has been linked to self-reactivity in mice, was comparable between naive subsets, TCR interaction strength was also inferred from TRB CDR3 physicochemical properties. Naive CXCR3-negative and CXCR3-positive cells from the same donor showed similar TRBV-TRBJ usage, whereas memory cells showed distinct patterns. TRB CDR3s from CXCR3-positive naive cells showed higher hydrophobicity (lower Kidera factor 4), lower energy, and higher strength and volume indices than CXCR3-negative naive cells. Repertoire diversity was comparably high in both naive subsets but much lower in memory CD8+ T cells. CXCR3 expression partially decreased after cryopreservation, so most assays used freshly isolated PBMCs.

Counted from cysteine to phenylalanine, this CDR3 has 15 amino acids. DNA was not recorded. CDR1 and CDR2 were assigned from the germline V gene (reference sequence) as LNHDA and SQIVND. For every CD8+ T cell subset, 300,000 cells were flow-sorted straight into RLT lysis buffer, and each subset was sorted in triplicate. Naive CD8+ T cells were defined stringently as CD45RO-CCR7+CD27+CD95- to exclude memory contaminants. Peripheral blood mononuclear cells were isolated from buffy coats by standard density gradient centrifugation. A FACSAria III was used to flow-sort naive CXCR3-negative and CXCR3-positive CD8+ T cells. An RNeasy Mini Kit was used to extract total RNA from the sorted cells. The reads were generated on a NextSeq 550. The Human TCR Profiling Kit (MiLaboratory) was used to prepare UMI-labeled 5' RACE TRB cDNA libraries. cDNA synthesis used the entire amount of extracted RNA, and PCR amplification then used the entire amount of cDNA produced. Libraries were prepared in parallel with an identical number of PCR cycles. Concerning the study's data processing: MIGEC and MiXCR extracted about 57,000 +/- 9,900 unique UMI-labeled TRB cDNA molecules per library, requiring at least two reads per UMI. An average of about 40,000 +/- 10,000 functional in-frame TRB CDR3 nucleotide clonotypes without stop codons was found per library. After downsampling to 5000 UMI-labeled TRB molecules per sample, diversity metrics such as normalized Shannon-Wiener and Chao1 were calculated in VDJtools. VDJtools was used to calculate clonotype-size-weighted physicochemical properties of the central five CDR3 residues, namely interaction energy, strength, volume and Kidera factor 4. With the reads reprocessed by TCRdb, a single entry stands for each CDR3 protein sequence and no DNA is reported. TCRdb, not the authors, supplied the V and J calls. The table kept for this sample lists about 98,000 distinct CDR3 sequences. In total, the top ten clones hold 0.95% to 1.4% of the sample.

Sequencing was done on a sample of naive CXCR3+ CD8+ T cells from blood. Interpreted using the paper, the cell subset or site label stands for: CD45RO-CCR7+CD27+CD95- naive CD8+ T cells expressing CXCR3 (TNR3+). The rearranged segments are TRBV19 and TRBJ2-2; TCRdb's assignment of TRBD2 cannot be checked, as there is no DNA. This sequence was found in a human donor in good health. Some clones in this sample may be carry-over from other donors' samples. The CDR3 sequence is CASSIVALNTGELFF.